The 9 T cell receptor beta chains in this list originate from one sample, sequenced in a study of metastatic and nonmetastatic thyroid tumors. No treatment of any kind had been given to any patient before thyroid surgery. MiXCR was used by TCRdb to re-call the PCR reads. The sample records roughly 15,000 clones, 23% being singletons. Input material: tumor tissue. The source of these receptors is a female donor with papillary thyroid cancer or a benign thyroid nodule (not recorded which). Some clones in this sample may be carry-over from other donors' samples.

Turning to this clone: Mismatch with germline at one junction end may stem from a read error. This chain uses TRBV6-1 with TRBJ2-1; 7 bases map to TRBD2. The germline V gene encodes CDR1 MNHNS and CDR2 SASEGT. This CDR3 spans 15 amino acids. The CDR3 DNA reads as TGTGCCAGCAGTCCAAGAAGCGGGGACTACAATGAGCAGTTATTC. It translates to CASSPRSGDYNEQLF.

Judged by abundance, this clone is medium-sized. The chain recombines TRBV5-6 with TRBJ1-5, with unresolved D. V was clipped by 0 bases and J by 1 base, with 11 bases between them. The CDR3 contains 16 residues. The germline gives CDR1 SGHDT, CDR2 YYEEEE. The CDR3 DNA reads TGTGCCAGCAGCTTGGGTTGGCAGAGGAGCAATCAGCCCCAGCATTTT. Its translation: CASSLGWQRSNQPQHF.

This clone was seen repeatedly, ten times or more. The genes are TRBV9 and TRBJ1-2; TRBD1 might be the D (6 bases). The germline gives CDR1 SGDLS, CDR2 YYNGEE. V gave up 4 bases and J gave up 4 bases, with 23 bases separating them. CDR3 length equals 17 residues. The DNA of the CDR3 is TGTGCCAGCAGCCCTAGCCCCGAGGAGGGGGACGTCTATGGCTACACCTTC. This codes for CASSPSPEEGDVYGYTF.

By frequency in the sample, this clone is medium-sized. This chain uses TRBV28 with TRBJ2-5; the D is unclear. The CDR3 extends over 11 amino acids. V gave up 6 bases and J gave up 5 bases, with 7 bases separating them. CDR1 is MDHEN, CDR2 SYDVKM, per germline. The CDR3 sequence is CASSSGETQYF. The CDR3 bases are TGTGCCAGCAGCTCTGGCGAGACCCAGTACTTC.

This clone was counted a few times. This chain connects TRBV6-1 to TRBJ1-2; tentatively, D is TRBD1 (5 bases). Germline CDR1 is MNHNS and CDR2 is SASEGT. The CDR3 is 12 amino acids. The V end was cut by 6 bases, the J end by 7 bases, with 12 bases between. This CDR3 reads CASSAAGSGYTF. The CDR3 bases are TGTGCCAGCAGCGCCGCAGGGTCTGGCTACACCTTC.

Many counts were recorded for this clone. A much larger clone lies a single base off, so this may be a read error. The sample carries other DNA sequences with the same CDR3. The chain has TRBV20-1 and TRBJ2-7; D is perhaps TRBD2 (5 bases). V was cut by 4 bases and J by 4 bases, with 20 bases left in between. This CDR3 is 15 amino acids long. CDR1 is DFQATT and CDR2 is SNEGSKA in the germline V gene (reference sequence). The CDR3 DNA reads TGCAGTGCTATGGAAGGAAAGCTAGCCCGGTACGAGCAGTACTTC. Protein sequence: CSAMEGKLARYEQYF.

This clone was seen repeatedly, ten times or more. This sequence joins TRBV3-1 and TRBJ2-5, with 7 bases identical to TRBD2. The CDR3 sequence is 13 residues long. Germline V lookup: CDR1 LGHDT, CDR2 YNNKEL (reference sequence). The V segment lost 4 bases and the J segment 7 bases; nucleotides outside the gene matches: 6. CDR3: CASSPRLAGTQYF. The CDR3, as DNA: TGTGCCAGCAGCCCCAGACTAGCAGGGACCCAGTACTTC.

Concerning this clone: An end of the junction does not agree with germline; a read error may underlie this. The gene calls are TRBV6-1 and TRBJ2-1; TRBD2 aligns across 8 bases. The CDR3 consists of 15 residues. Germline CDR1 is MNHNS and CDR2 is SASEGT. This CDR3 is CVSSRTSGSSDEQFF. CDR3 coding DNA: TGTGTCAGCAGCCGAACTAGCGGTAGTAGCGATGAGCAGTTCTTC.

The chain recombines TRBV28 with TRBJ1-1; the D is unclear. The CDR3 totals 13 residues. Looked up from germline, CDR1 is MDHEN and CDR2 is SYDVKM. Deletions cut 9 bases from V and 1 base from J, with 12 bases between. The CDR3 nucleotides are TGTGCCAGTACAGAGAACGAGAACACTGAAGCTTTCTTT. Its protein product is CASTENENTEAFF.